These 24 T cell receptor beta chains originate from one sample sequenced in a study of early T cells in non-severe SARS-CoV-2 infection. TCRdb passed the 5' RACE reads through MiXCR, listing each CDR3 protein once. The sample holds 45,000 to 55,000 distinct CDR3 sequences, 7.7% seen once. Sequencing was carried out using whole blood. These receptors all stem from an adult who was a healthcare worker with PCR-confirmed SARS-CoV-2 infection or an uninfected control (not recorded which).

The J gene is TRBJ2-1, the V gene TRBV3-1; 9 bases map to TRBD1. The germline V gene encodes CDR1 LGHDT and CDR2 YNNKEL (reference sequence). This CDR3 is 16 amino acids long. With 1 base clipped from V and 7 bases from J, the junction kept 8 bases outside the gene matches. The CDR3 DNA is TGTGCCAGCAGCCAAGGACCGGGACAGGGCCTTAATGAGCAGTTCTTC. This encodes CASSQGPGQGLNEQFF.

This clonotype was counted ten times or more. The chain combines TRBV28 with TRBJ1-2, with D unresolved. The CDR3 is 13 residues long. The V end lost 4 bases, the J end lost 8 bases, and 14 bases lay between the germline ends. Per germline, CDR1 MDHEN and CDR2 SYDVKM. CDR3 region: CASSSTARRGYTF. The DNA for the CDR3 is TGTGCCAGCAGTTCGACGGCGAGACGGGGCTACACCTTC.

The rearrangement joins TRBV7-9 to TRBJ1-2; D is unclear. Between the trimmed V and J ends, which lost 1 base and 3 bases, there was a span of 9 bases. This CDR3 comprises 14 residues. Germline V lookup: CDR1 SEHNR, CDR2 FQNEAQ (reference sequence). CDR3 protein: CASSLEWEHYGYTF. Written as DNA, the CDR3 is TGTGCCAGCAGCTTAGAGTGGGAGCACTATGGCTACACCTTC.

The chain couples TRBV2 to TRBJ1-2; D is undetermined. Germline lookup yields CDR1 SNHLY and CDR2 FYNNEI. Trimming took off 1 base at V and 6 bases at J, with 15 bases between the two ends. The CDR3 consists of 15 residues. The CDR3 DNA is TGTGCCAGCAGTGAAGGGGGTCGGCACGCCGATGGCTACACCTTC. Translation gives CASSEGGRHADGYTF.

This clonotype was seen at least ten times. The V and J genes are TRBV20-1 and TRBJ1-3, with unresolved D. Between the trimmed V and J ends, which lost 4 bases and 3 bases, there was a span of 7 bases. The CDR3 length is 12 residues. Looked up from germline, CDR1 is DFQATT and CDR2 is SNEGSKA (reference sequence). The CDR3 sequence is CSAIVGGNTIYF. As DNA, the CDR3 is TGCAGTGCTATAGTGGGTGGAAACACCATATATTTT.

This clonotype was observed a single time. The chain uses TRBV7-6 and TRBJ2-1, with a possible D match to TRBD1 (5 bases). The CDR3 spans 14 residues. V was shortened by 0 bases and J by 8 bases, with 11 bases between the two germline ends. Looked up from germline, CDR1 is SGHVS and CDR2 is FNYEAQ. CDR3 region: CASSLAPRVDEQFF. CDR3 bases: TGTGCCAGCAGCTTAGCCCCCAGGGTGGATGAGCAGTTCTTC.

This clonotype has a handful of counts. The rearrangement uses TRBV27 and TRBJ2-2, with 7 nucleotides matching TRBD2. V lost 7 bases, J lost 1 base, and 3 bases stayed unmatched. CDR1 MNHEY and CDR2 SMNVEV come from the germline V gene (reference sequence). The CDR3 is made up of 14 amino acids. Written as DNA, the CDR3 is TGTGCCAGCACGGGGGGAATGAACACCGGGGAGCTGTTTTTT. It specifies CASTGGMNTGELFF.

This clonotype was seen at least ten times. V usage is TRBV30 and J usage is TRBJ1-6; D is ambiguous. Per the germline V gene, CDR1 is GTSNPN and CDR2 is SVGIG (reference sequence). There are 14 residues in the CDR3. V was cut by 0 bases and J by 7 bases, with 10 bases left in between. The CDR3, as DNA: TGTGCCTGGAGTGTACTAGACGGGAATTCACCCCTCCACTTT. Encoded protein: CAWSVLDGNSPLHF.

This clonotype was recorded at least ten times. The chain combines TRBV12-5 with TRBJ2-3, with D uncertain. V lost 3 bases and J 0 bases, leaving 1 base between the germline ends. Germline CDR1 LGHNT, CDR2 FRNRAP. The CDR3 has 12 residues. The DNA of the CDR3 is TGTGCTAGTGGTTTTAGCACAGATACGCAGTATTTT. Protein sequence: CASGFSTDTQYF.

This clonotype appeared a few times. The CDR3 DNA is TGTGCCAGCAGTGCAGGGGCCCATACGCAGTATTTT. This encodes CASSAGAHTQYF. This chain uses TRBV28 with TRBJ2-3, with D perhaps TRBD1 (6 bases). The V gene lost 5 bases and the J gene lost 7 bases, with 10 bases spanning the gap. The length of the CDR3 is 12 residues. Germline CDR1 reads MDHEN; CDR2 reads SYDVKM.

J is TRBJ2-3 and V is TRBV28; D perhaps matches TRBD1 (6 bases). Germline lookup yields CDR1 MDHEN and CDR2 SYDVKM. V was clipped by 5 bases and J by 1 base, with 19 bases between them. This CDR3 contains 17 residues. The CDR3 coding sequence is TGTGCCAGCAGTCCCCACACTGGGACAAAGGGCACAGATACGCAGTATTTT. It is translated as CASSPHTGTKGTDTQYF.

Ten or more counts support this clonotype. The gene calls are TRBV7-9 and TRBJ1-3; tentative D call: TRBD1 (5 bases). The germline V and J ends were trimmed by 3 bases and 0 bases, with 9 bases remaining between them. The germline V gene encodes CDR1 SEHNR and CDR2 FQNEAQ (reference sequence). The length of the CDR3 is 15 residues. The CDR3 spells CASSFPGSSGNTIYF. The CDR3 region has the DNA TGTGCCAGCAGCTTTCCAGGGAGCTCTGGAAACACCATATATTTT.

This clonotype was picked up a small number of times. The J gene is TRBJ1-2, the V gene TRBV19; tentatively, D is TRBD1 (6 bases). V lost 6 bases, J lost 7 bases, and 18 bases lay in between. The CDR3 has 14 amino acids. Germline values: CDR1 LNHDA, CDR2 SQIVND (reference sequence). The CDR3 bases are TGTGCCAGTAGCACAACAGGGTATTCGCTTGGCTACACCTTC. It is translated as CASSTTGYSLGYTF. The variable domain in full, completed from reference TRBV19 and TRBJ1-2, reads DGGITQSPKYLFRKEGQNVTLSCEQNLNHDAMYWYRQDPGQGLRLIYYSQIVNDFQKGDIAEGYSVSREKKESFPLTVTSAQKNPTAFYLCASSTTGYSLGYTFGSGTRLTVV.

With regard to this clonotype: A read error is possible here, since a much larger clone lies one base away. This rearrangement joins TRBV7-9 to TRBJ2-2; D is uncertain. The CDR3 consists of 14 residues. Germline lookup yields CDR1 SEHNR and CDR2 FQNEAQ (reference sequence). For the CDR3, the DNA is TGTGTCAGCAGCCCGAAGGGGAACACCGGGGAGCTGTTTTTT. This sequence encodes CVSSPKGNTGELFF.

This chain uses TRBV27 with TRBJ2-7; D may correspond to TRBD1 or TRBD2 (6 bases each). The CDR3 has 15 amino acids. V gave up 5 bases and J gave up 4 bases, with 18 bases separating them. From germline, CDR1 is MNHEY and CDR2 SMNVEV (reference sequence). The CDR3 DNA sequence: TGTGCCAGCAGTGCCGGGGGCCTGAGCCTTTACGAGCAGTACTTC. Translated, it gives CASSAGGLSLYEQYF.

In its sample, this clonotype is medium-sized. This chain uses TRBV28 with TRBJ2-7, with 11 bases aligning to TRBD1. Germline CDR1 is MDHEN and CDR2 is SYDVKM. Germline trimming cut 2 bases from V and 8 bases from J; bases unmatched to any gene: 8. This CDR3 is 15 amino acids long. CDR3 amino acids: CASSLTEGQGVKQYF. The CDR3 region has the DNA TGTGCCAGCAGTTTAACTGAGGGACAGGGGGTGAAGCAGTACTTC.

This clonotype was detected a few times. The rearrangement links TRBV4-2 to TRBJ2-7, with D possibly being TRBD1 (6 bases). Germline V gene lookup returns CDR1 LGHNA and CDR2 YNFKEQ. CDR3 length: 14 residues. With 2 bases removed from V and 4 bases from J, the gap between germline ends came to 12 bases. CDR3 coding DNA: TGTGCCAGCAGCCAATTAACAGGGATTTACGAGCAGTACTTC. Translated: CASSQLTGIYEQYF.

This clonotype was seen more than once but under ten times. The chain's CDR3 is CASSPMKDEQYF. For the CDR3, the DNA is TGTGCCAGCTCACCAATGAAGGATGAGCAGTACTTC. The chain has TRBV18 and TRBJ2-7; D unclear. V lost 2 bases, J lost 7 bases, and 9 bases lay in between. Germline V gives CDR1 KGHSH, CDR2 LQKENI. The CDR3 totals 12 residues.

The V and J genes are TRBV7-2 and TRBJ2-4, with 11 bases that match TRBD2. CDR1 is SGHTA, CDR2 FQGNSA, per germline. The CDR3 has 16 residues. Germline trimming cut 2 bases from V and 2 bases from J; bases unmatched to any gene: 2. The CDR3 protein is CASSLSSGGTKNIQYF. CDR3 bases: TGTGCCAGCAGCTTATCTAGCGGGGGGACCAAAAACATTCAGTACTTC.

This clonotype was counted many times. The gene calls are TRBV30 and TRBJ1-2; TRBD1 agrees at 7 bases. After removal of 0 bases from V and 4 bases from J, the junction contained 5 bases not matched to a gene. Germline V gives CDR1 GTSNPN, CDR2 SVGIG (reference sequence). This CDR3 has 14 amino acids. CDR3 loop: CAWSVTGASYGYTF. DNA of the CDR3: TGTGCCTGGAGTGTAACAGGGGCCTCCTATGGCTACACCTTC.

This sequence joins TRBV3-1 and TRBJ2-7; 7 nucleotides align to TRBD2. Unmatched junction bases numbered 3, after V lost 4 bases and J lost 0 bases. The CDR3 has 14 residues. Germline CDR1 is LGHDT and CDR2 is YNNKEL (reference sequence). As DNA, the CDR3 is TGTGCCAGCAGCCCCGGGAGGAGCTCCTACGAGCAGTACTTC. This codes for CASSPGRSSYEQYF.

This clonotype was detected only a few times. The chain uses TRBV20-1 and TRBJ2-1; D gene unclear. Germline V CDR1 and CDR2: DFQATT, SNEGSKA (reference sequence). Trimming took off 2 bases at V and 5 bases at J, with 10 bases between the two ends. This CDR3 is built from 13 residues. CDR3 sequence reads: CSARPPVDNEQFF. DNA for the CDR3: TGCAGTGCTAGACCCCCGGTAGACAATGAGCAGTTCTTC.

V and J are TRBV9 and TRBJ2-7; D might be TRBD2 (6 bases). The CDR3 consists of 13 residues. The V end lost 4 bases, the J end lost 2 bases, and 10 bases lay between the germline ends. CDR1 is SGDLS, CDR2 YYNGEE, per germline. Here the CDR3 reads CASSTRGTYEQYF. Here the CDR3 DNA reads TGTGCCAGCAGCACCCGGGGGACCTACGAGCAGTACTTC.

In its sample, this clonotype was seen a few times. The chain couples TRBV18 to TRBJ1-5; 8 positions match TRBD1. CDR1 KGHSH and CDR2 LQKENI come from the germline V gene. This CDR3 comprises 15 residues. Germline trimming cut 3 bases from V and 2 bases from J; bases unmatched to any gene: 3. The CDR3 loop is CASSPDRGGNQPQHF. DNA for the CDR3: TGTGCCAGCTCACCTGACAGGGGAGGCAATCAGCCCCAGCATTTT.